Below, 6 T cell receptor beta chains from the same sample are listed, as sequenced in a study of sequential checkpoint blockade in melanoma. The treatment was: randomized to nivolumab then ipilimumab (arm A) or the reverse (arm B). The protocol was immunoSEQ multiplex PCR, while the TCRdb copy is restricted to in-frame clones and leaves out a portion. The repertoire includes about 19,000 clones, roughly 73% of them detected once, and roughly 22% sits in the top ten. The sample was CD8+ T cells sorted from blood (inferred from file names), taken from a patient given nivolumab and ipilimumab in sequence. These TCRs come from a human donor with melanoma.

The V and J genes are TRBV9 and TRBJ2-3; 7 bases agree with TRBD1. The V gene end was trimmed by 0 bases and the J gene end by 0 bases; junction bases not matched to a gene: 4. The germline gives CDR1 SGDLS, CDR2 YYNGEE. CDR3 size: 16 residues. CDR3 coding DNA: TGTGCCAGCAGCGTAGAAGGGACAGCGAGCACAGATACGCAGTATTTT. Translation: CASSVEGTASTDTQYF.

This clone was seen once. The chain links TRBV27 to TRBJ1-6; no definite D call. The CDR3 has 14 amino acids. V lost 3 bases and J lost 6, with 9 bases in between. The germline gives CDR1 MNHEY, CDR2 SMNVEV (reference sequence). This CDR3 reads CASSFGVGNSPLHF. The CDR3 DNA reads TGTGCCAGCAGTTTCGGGGTTGGTAATTCACCCCTCCACTTT.

This clone was counted between two and nine times. The J gene is TRBJ1-6, the V gene TRBV28, with 10 bases lining up with TRBD1. Germline V gene data show CDR1 as MDHEN and CDR2 as SYDVKM. This CDR3 contains 18 residues. After removal of 2 bases from V and 8 bases from J, the junction contained 12 bases not matched to a gene. In nucleotides, the CDR3 is TGTGCCAGCAGTTTACCGGGACAGGGGCCTCTGGGCGATTCACCCCTCCACTTT. As protein: CASSLPGQGPLGDSPLHF.

This rearrangement joins TRBV5-1 to TRBJ1-5, with D unresolved. This CDR3 has 15 residues. V gave up 0 bases and J gave up 10 bases, with 17 bases separating them. CDR1 and CDR2 from the germline V gene are SGHRS and YFSETQ. Here the CDR3 reads CASSLGHHARDPQHF. Written as DNA, the CDR3 is TGCGCCAGCAGCTTGGGGCATCACGCTCGGGATCCCCAGCATTTT.

A word on this clone: This CDR3 is missing its conserved last phenylalanine or tryptophan, likely due to a read error. The limits of the CDR3 on the DNA are not certain, so only TCRdb's listed CDR3 is given. The rearrangement joins TRBV4-1 to TRBJ1-2. Per germline, CDR1 MGHRA and CDR2 YSYEKL. The CDR3 length is 13 residues, termini included. CDR3 residues: CASSQLPGRGGTL.

V is TRBV19 and J is TRBJ1-5, with 8 bases matching TRBD1. From germline, CDR1 is LNHDA and CDR2 SQIVND (reference sequence). The CDR3 extends over 15 amino acids. V shed 2 bases, J shed 6 bases, and the junction held 6 bases outside the gene matches. DNA for the CDR3: TGTGCCAGTAGTATAACAGGGGGTGCGGGTCAGCCCCAGCATTTT. This gives the protein CASSITGGAGQPQHF.